What follows describes a single T cell receptor (beta chain). Its specificity is not known. Individual cDNA molecules were tagged with unique molecular identifiers. One entry per CDR3 protein, called by TCRdb with MiXCR from the 5' RACE reads. The repertoire consists of roughly 70,000 distinct CDR3 sequences, with about 13% occurring once and the leading ten covering approximately 4.7%. This sample was taken from a study of early T cells in non-severe SARS-CoV-2 infection. Study at large: Sequencing of bulk RNA from unsorted whole blood was done, without chain pairing. The study's findings and limits: Private and CD4 specificities were missed by VDJdb matching, which favored anti-spike CD8 responses.

Germline V lookup: CDR1 MNHEY, CDR2 SVGEGT. V was trimmed by 3 bases and J by 1 base, leaving 9 bases between them. The CDR3 contains 14 residues. This receptor was identified in an adult who was a healthcare worker with PCR-confirmed SARS-CoV-2 infection or an uninfected control (not recorded which). This sequence joins TRBV6-2 or TRBV6-3 and TRBJ1-1; D is ambiguous. The sample consisted of whole blood. The CDR3 sequence: CASSYSSWNTEAFF. For the CDR3, the DNA is TGTGCCAGCAGTTATTCTTCGTGGAACACTGAAGCTTTCTTT.